This T cell receptor beta chain appears in the sequencing data of a study of shared clonotypes between healthy human individuals. In germline, CDR1 is SQVTM, CDR2 ANQGSEA. The V and J ends lost 5 bases and 5 bases respectively, with 9 bases between them. CDR3 size: 11 residues. Study-wide results and limits: The generation probabilities recorded for non-shared clonotypes fell below those of clonotypes shared by all four donors.

Adults of Caucasian background living in Nashville, Tennessee made up all donors. The protocol was immunoSEQ multiplex PCR, while the TCRdb copy is restricted to in-frame clones and leaves out a portion. The sample lists 2 million to 2.5 million clones; just under 95% were seen once. About this clone itself: Its antigen is not identified.

This sequence originates from a man in his late teens or twenties in good health. Some clones in this sample may be carry-over from other donors' samples. Sequencing was done on a sample of naive CD4+ T cells from PBMCs. Subset noted: CD45RA+ positively selected. The chain has TRBV29-1 and TRBJ2-5; D uncertain. The CDR3 DNA is TGCAGCGTTCGAGGCGAGGAGACCCAGTACTTC. As protein: CSVRGEETQYF.